The 20 T cell receptor beta chains below all came from one sample that was sequenced in a study of blood T cell repertoires in COVID-19. Profiling relied on immunoSEQ multiplex PCR, and the TCRdb table lists in-frame clones only, not all of them. Of 81,000 or so clones listed, around nine tenths are singletons. The sequenced material came from peripheral blood. The receptors originated from a man between 65 and 85 years old with active or convalescent COVID-19.

The chain uses TRBV5-1 and TRBJ1-4, with TRBD1 identical over 8 bases. Germline assignment: CDR1 SGHRS and CDR2 YFSETQ. V trimming: 4 bases; J trimming: 7 bases; junction bases outside the gene matches: 0. This CDR3 is built from 12 residues. In nucleotides, the CDR3 is TGCGCCAGCAGCGGACAGGGTGAAAAACTGTTTTTT. It codes for CASSGQGEKLFF.

The rearrangement joins TRBV19 to TRBJ1-2; 7 positions agree with TRBD1. The germline gives CDR1 LNHDA, CDR2 SQIVND (reference sequence). CDR3 length equals 14 residues. V dropped 6 bases and J dropped 7; count of bases not matched to a gene: 11. In DNA, the CDR3 is TGTGCCAGTAGCCGGGACAGCAACTTTGTTGGCTACACCTTC. It encodes CASSRDSNFVGYTF.

This clone showed up just once. J is TRBJ1-3 and V is TRBV5-1; TRBD1 matches 7 bases. Germline CDR1 is SGHRS and CDR2 is YFSETQ. With V trimmed by 4 bases and J by 0 bases, 7 bases remained unmatched. The length of the CDR3 is 16 residues. CDR3 bases: TGCGCCAGCAGCCTTTATACAGGGGCCTCTGGAAACACCATATATTTT. Translated: CASSLYTGASGNTIYF.

The rearrangement uses TRBV4-3 and TRBJ1-4; D may be TRBD1 (6 bases). The CDR3 spans 15 residues. Germline CDR1 LGHNA, CDR2 YSLEER. V dropped 1 base and J dropped 8 bases, with 14 bases sitting between them. CDR3 loop: CASSQANRVSEKLFF. The CDR3 DNA is TGCGCCAGCAGCCAAGCAAACAGGGTTTCCGAAAAACTGTTTTTT.

J is TRBJ2-1 and V is TRBV3-1 (or the pseudogene TRBV3-2), with unresolved D. This CDR3 is built from 14 residues. Trimming took off 1 base at V and 10 bases at J, with 14 bases between the two ends. CDR1 is LGHDT and CDR2 is YNNKEL in the germline V gene (reference sequence). Here the CDR3 DNA reads TGTGCCAGCAGCCAAGGAAGACAATCCCCAGAGCAGTTCTTC. Its translation: CASSQGRQSPEQFF.

The chain combines TRBV4-1 with TRBJ2-7; 7 bases are shared with TRBD1. This CDR3 is 18 amino acids long. Trimming cost V 2 bases and J 3 bases; bases outside gene matches: 16. Germline V gene sequence: CDR1 MGHRA, CDR2 YSYEKL. CDR3 DNA sequence: TGCGCCAGCAGCCAAATTGTAGGGGGCCCAGGGGGTTTCTACGAGCAGTACTTC. Its protein is CASSQIVGGPGGFYEQYF.

The chain links TRBV11-2 to TRBJ2-1; 9 bases map to TRBD2. Germline values: CDR1 SGHAT, CDR2 FQNNGV. The CDR3 is 15 amino acids. V lost 5 bases, J lost 6 bases, and 8 bases stayed unmatched. The CDR3 is CASSLPAGGGNEQFF. CDR3 sequence (DNA): TGTGCCAGCAGCCTACCGGCGGGGGGGGGCAATGAGCAGTTCTTC.

The chain is built from TRBV7-9 and TRBJ1-2, with 11 bases that match TRBD1. The CDR3 covers 16 residues. Trimming at V came to 5 bases and at J to 2 bases, leaving 7 bases not matched to a gene. CDR1 is SEHNR, CDR2 FQNEAQ, per germline (reference sequence). CDR3 coding DNA: TGTGCCAGCAGCCCCGACGGACAGGGGGCAAACTATGGCTACACCTTC. It codes for CASSPDGQGANYGYTF. Full variable domain (remainder filled in from reference TRBV7-9 and TRBJ1-2): DTGVSQNPRHKITKRGQNVTFRCDPISEHNRLYWYRQTLGQGPEFLTYFQNEAQLEKSRLLSDRFSAERPKGSFSTLEIQRTEQGDSAMYLCASSPDGQGANYGYTFGSGTRLTVV.

The rearrangement links TRBV7-3 to TRBJ2-2, with D perhaps TRBD2 (5 bases). CDR3 length equals 16 residues. Germline lookup yields CDR1 SGHTA and CDR2 FQGTGA. V lost 3 bases, J lost 7 bases, and 18 bases lay in between. In DNA, the CDR3 is TGTGCCAGCAGCTTGCTAAGGGATCTCGGAGGCGGGGAGCTGTTTTTT. It is translated as CASSLLRDLGGGELFF.

The J gene is TRBJ1-4, the V gene TRBV5-1; D is undetermined. Germline loops: CDR1 SGHRS, CDR2 YFSETQ. Trimming took off 1 base at V and 7 bases at J, with 11 bases between the two ends. This CDR3 spans 14 amino acids. The CDR3 sequence is CASSLYGESEKLFF. CDR3 coding DNA: TGCGCCAGCAGCTTGTACGGGGAGAGTGAAAAACTGTTTTTT.

The chain couples TRBV10-3 to TRBJ1-3; 7 bases are shared with TRBD1. Germline V gene lookup returns CDR1 ENHRY and CDR2 SYGVKD. The length of the CDR3 is 16 residues. V lost 4 bases, J lost 0 bases, and 6 bases stayed unmatched. The CDR3 nucleotides are TGTGCCATCAGTGGAGGACAGGTCGACTCTGGAAACACCATATATTTT. It yields the protein CAISGGQVDSGNTIYF.

CDR3 residues: CASSPGQNYGYTF. The DNA for the CDR3 is TGTGCCAGCTCGCCAGGACAAAACTATGGCTACACCTTC. This chain uses TRBV18 with TRBJ1-2, with D possibly matching TRBD1 (5 bases). The CDR3 is 13 amino acids. Germline lookup yields CDR1 KGHSH and CDR2 LQKENI. The V and J ends lost 6 bases and 2 bases respectively, with 10 bases between them.

V usage is TRBV10-3 and J usage is TRBJ1-2; TRBD1 might be the D (6 bases). Germline V lookup: CDR1 ENHRY, CDR2 SYGVKD. The CDR3 is made up of 15 amino acids. The V and J ends lost 4 bases and 0 bases respectively, with 12 bases between them. CDR3: CAISARQDANYGYTF. The DNA for the CDR3 is TGTGCCATCAGTGCAAGACAGGACGCTAACTATGGCTACACCTTC.

The chain couples TRBV6-5 to TRBJ1-6; 7 bases align to TRBD1. Germline assignment: CDR1 MNHEY and CDR2 SVGAGI. CDR3 length: 15 amino acids. The trim removed 4 bases at V and 8 bases at J, leaving 8 bases unmatched. The CDR3 bases are TGTGCCAGCAGTTTACAGGGGCGAATAGATTCACCCCTCCACTTT. Translated, it gives CASSLQGRIDSPLHF.

The rearrangement links TRBV4-1 to TRBJ1-5; no clear D gene. V shed 3 bases and J shed 4 bases, with 7 bases lying between them. CDR3 length: 13 residues. Germline loops: CDR1 MGHRA, CDR2 YSYEKL. The CDR3, as DNA: TGCGCCAGCAGCCAGGTTGCGAATCAGCCCCAGCATTTT. It specifies CASSQVANQPQHF.

This CDR3 reads CASSLTNNQPQHF. The CDR3 DNA is TGTGCCAGCAGCTTAACAAACAATCAGCCCCAGCATTTT. The chain joins TRBV11-1 to TRBJ1-5; D is undetermined. The CDR3 is 13 residues long. The germline V gene has CDR1 SGHAT and CDR2 FQDESV (reference sequence). V dropped 2 bases and J dropped 3 bases, with 5 bases sitting between them.

This chain's CDR3 is CASLKPGQAGYTF. CDR3 in DNA: TGTGCCAGCCTGAAACCGGGACAGGCTGGCTACACCTTC. This rearrangement joins TRBV6-5 to TRBJ1-2; 8 bases agree with TRBD1. Germline trimming cut 8 bases from V and 7 bases from J; bases unmatched to any gene: 9. CDR3 length: 13 amino acids. Germline CDR1 and CDR2: MNHEY and SVGAGI.

CDR3 coding DNA: TGTGCCAGCAGTGTCAAATCAGGTGTGGATACGCAGTATTTT. Translating it yields CASSVKSGVDTQYF. The rearrangement uses TRBV6-4 and TRBJ2-3; D is unclear. The V end was cut by 4 bases, the J end by 6 bases, with 14 bases between. This CDR3 comprises 14 residues. The V gene's germline CDR1 is MRHNA and CDR2 SNTAGT.

The chain has TRBV19 and TRBJ1-4; 8 positions match TRBD1. The V and J ends lost 6 bases and 5 bases, in that order; junction bases with no gene match: 8. This CDR3 contains 15 residues. Germline lookup yields CDR1 LNHDA and CDR2 SQIVND (reference sequence). For the CDR3, the DNA is TGTGCCAGTAGCACGGCCGGGACAGGAAATGAAAAACTGTTTTTT. It codes for CASSTAGTGNEKLFF.

The gene calls are TRBV11-2 and TRBJ1-2, with TRBD1 identical over 11 bases. CDR3 length: 16 amino acids. Unmatched junction bases numbered 8, after V lost 4 bases and J lost 4 bases. Germline values: CDR1 SGHAT, CDR2 FQNNGV. CDR3 loop: CASSSGWTGGGYGYTF. The CDR3 DNA sequence: TGTGCCAGCAGCTCAGGCTGGACAGGGGGCGGCTATGGCTACACCTTC.